The present T cell receptor beta chain was sequenced within a study of blood T cell repertoires in COVID-19. Study-level information: Spain, Italy and the United States supplied samples that represented acute and convalescent COVID-19.

Clones were read by immunoSEQ multiplex PCR, and TCRdb kept only the in-frame ones, dropping some. This table has about 110,000 clones, approximately 80% appearing once. This clone was detected once. The J segment lost 5 bases and the V segment lost 6 bases, leaving 9 bases of the junction unmatched. The CDR3 runs 14 residues. The germline CDR1 and CDR2 sequences are MNHEY and SVGAGI. Sequenced input: peripheral blood. The sequence was obtained from a man in his 70s with acute or convalescent COVID-19. The chain couples TRBV6-5 to TRBJ1-1, with 7 bases fitting TRBD1. The DNA of the CDR3 is TGTGCCAGCAGCTTAAGCAGGGGGAAGACTGAAGCTTTCTTT. Translated: CASSLSRGKTEAFF.